This TCR beta chain was retrieved from a study of T-cell reconstitution after alpha-beta-depleted transplantation in children. V lost 5 bases to trimming and J lost 4 bases, with 20 bases between them. CDR1 LNHDA and CDR2 SQIVND come from the germline V gene (reference sequence). The CDR3 contains 16 residues. As it was prepared, the TCRbeta library received unique molecular identifiers. TCRdb re-analysed the PCR reads in MiXCR, keeping a single row per CDR3 protein. The repertoire consists of some 300,000 distinct CDR3 sequences, with around 10% occurring once and the leading ten covering 2% to 3%. The sequences come from PBMCs from the stem cell graft donor, collected from the stem cell graft. The origin of this receptor is a human donor who donated a stem cell graft to a child with acute lymphoblastic leukemia. This chain connects TRBV19 to TRBJ1-2; tentative D call: TRBD1 (5 bases). As DNA, the CDR3 is TGTGCCAGTAGTGCCATGGACAAACCCTTCACCTATGGCTACACCTTC. It codes for CASSAMDKPFTYGYTF. The full variable domain, its missing parts supplied by reference TRBV19 and TRBJ1-2, is DGGITQSPKYLFRKEGQNVTLSCEQNLNHDAMYWYRQDPGQGLRLIYYSQIVNDFQKGDIAEGYSVSREKKESFPLTVTSAQKNPTAFYLCASSAMDKPFTYGYTFGSGTRLTVV.